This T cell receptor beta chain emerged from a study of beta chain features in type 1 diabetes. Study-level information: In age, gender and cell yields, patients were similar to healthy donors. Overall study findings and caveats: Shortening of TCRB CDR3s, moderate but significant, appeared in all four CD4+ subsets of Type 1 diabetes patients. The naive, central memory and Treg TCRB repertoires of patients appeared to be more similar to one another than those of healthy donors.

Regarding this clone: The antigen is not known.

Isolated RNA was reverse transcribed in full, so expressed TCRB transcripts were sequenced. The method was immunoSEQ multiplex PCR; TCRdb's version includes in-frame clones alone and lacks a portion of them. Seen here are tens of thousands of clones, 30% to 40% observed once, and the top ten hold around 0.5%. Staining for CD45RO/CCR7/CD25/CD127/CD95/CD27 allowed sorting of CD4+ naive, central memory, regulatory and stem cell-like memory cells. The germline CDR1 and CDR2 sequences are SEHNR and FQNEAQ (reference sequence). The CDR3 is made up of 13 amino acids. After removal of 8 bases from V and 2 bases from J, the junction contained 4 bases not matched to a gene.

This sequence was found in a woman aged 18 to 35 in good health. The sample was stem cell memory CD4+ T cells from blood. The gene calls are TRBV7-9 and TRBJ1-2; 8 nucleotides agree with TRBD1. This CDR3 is CASDRGLNYGYTF. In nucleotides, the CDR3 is TGTGCCAGCGACAGGGGTTTGAACTATGGCTACACCTTC.